These 32 T cell receptor beta chains share one sample of origin, sequenced in a study of technical replicates of blood from several donors. TCRdb keeps only in-frame clones here, not all; method: immunoSEQ multiplex PCR. Among some 74,000 clones listed, 70% to 90% were seen once. Sequencing was carried out using T cells isolated from PBMCs. All receptors derive from a human donor in good health.

This chain connects TRBV30 to TRBJ2-7; D is possibly TRBD1 (6 bases). V lost 5 bases and J 0 bases, leaving 8 bases between the germline ends. Germline V gene sequence: CDR1 GTSNPN, CDR2 SVGIG (reference sequence). The CDR3 spans 12 residues. The CDR3 loop reads CAWDRSSYEQYF. In DNA form, the CDR3 reads TGTGCCTGGGACAGGAGCTCCTACGAGCAGTACTTC.

This chain connects TRBV30 to TRBJ2-7; 10 nucleotides line up with TRBD2. This CDR3 has 14 amino acids. CDR1 is GTSNPN, CDR2 SVGIG, per germline (reference sequence). Trimming at V came to 0 bases and at J to 1 base, leaving 0 bases not matched to a gene. The chain's CDR3 is CAWSVLAGSYEQYF. CDR3 DNA: TGTGCCTGGAGTGTACTAGCGGGGTCCTACGAGCAGTACTTC.

The chain recombines TRBV9 with TRBJ2-1; possible D gene TRBD2, 6 bases. V lost 2 bases and J 8 bases, leaving 14 bases between the germline ends. This CDR3 comprises 14 residues. Looked up from germline, CDR1 is SGDLS and CDR2 is YYNGEE. The DNA of the CDR3 is TGTGCCAGCAGCGTCTCTGGCGGGATTCATGAGCAGTTCTTC. This sequence encodes CASSVSGGIHEQFF. Supplemented by reference TRBV9 and TRBJ2-1, the full variable domain reads DSGVTQTPKHLITATGQRVTLRCSPRSGDLSVYWYQQSLDQGLQFLIQYYNGEERAKGNILERFSAQQFPDLHSELNLSSLELGDSALYFCASSVSGGIHEQFFGPGTRLTVL.

This clone has more than one count but fewer than ten. This rearrangement joins TRBV5-4 to TRBJ2-7; TRBD1 aligns across 10 bases. Trimming took 4 bases from V and 7 from J; bases not matched to a gene: 8. Germline lookup yields CDR1 SGHNT and CDR2 YYREEE (reference sequence). The length of the CDR3 is 14 residues. CDR3 loop: CASSPGTGAYEQYF. The CDR3 bases are TGTGCCAGCAGCCCCGGGACAGGGGCGTATGAGCAGTACTTC. Together with reference TRBV5-4 and TRBJ2-7, the CDR3 gives the full variable domain: ETGVTQSPTHLIKTRGQQVTLRCSSQSGHNTVSWYQQALGQGPQFIFQYYREEENGRGNFPPRFSGLQFPNYSSELNVNALELDDSALYLCASSPGTGAYEQYFGPGTRLTVT.

This chain joins TRBV25-1 and TRBJ1-5; D unresolved. The CDR3 extends over 12 amino acids. Germline values: CDR1 MGHDK, CDR2 SYGVNS. V was pared by 4 bases and J by 5 bases, with 6 bases between. DNA for the CDR3: TGTGCCAGCAGTGGGGGAGATCAGCCCCAGCATTTT. This sequence encodes CASSGGDQPQHF.

The chain links TRBV28 to TRBJ2-7; 10 positions match TRBD1. This CDR3 comprises 16 residues. The junction had 12 bases not matched to a gene; V was cut back by 3 bases and J by 7 bases. CDR1 is MDHEN and CDR2 is SYDVKM in the germline V gene. As DNA, the CDR3 is TGTGCCAGCAGTTTCCAGCCGGGACAGGGGTGGGAAGAGCAGTACTTC. Translation: CASSFQPGQGWEEQYF.

This clone has a single count. The J gene is TRBJ2-3, the V gene TRBV5-8; 7 nucleotides match TRBD1. Unmatched junction bases numbered 10, after V lost 7 bases and J lost 2 bases. This CDR3 comprises 15 residues. Germline V gene lookup returns CDR1 SGHTS and CDR2 YDEGEE. The CDR3: CASLQPGQHTDTQYF. The CDR3 DNA reads as TGTGCCAGCTTACAACCGGGACAGCACACAGATACGCAGTATTTT.

This chain uses TRBV2 with TRBJ1-1, with 7 bases identical to TRBD1. The CDR3 extends over 16 amino acids. Germline loops: CDR1 SNHLY, CDR2 FYNNEI. V lost 3 bases to trimming and J lost 1 base; unmatched junction nucleotides: 8. The CDR3 nucleotides read TGTGCCAGCAGTGATCCCAGGGCAGGGGGGAACACTGAAGCTTTCTTT. Protein product: CASSDPRAGGNTEAFF.

The V gene is TRBV2, the J gene TRBJ2-7; 7 positions agree with TRBD1. CDR3 size: 14 residues. Germline CDR1 SNHLY, CDR2 FYNNEI. With V trimmed by 9 bases and J by 2 bases, 10 bases remained unmatched. The CDR3 region has the DNA TGTGCCAGTAAAACCGGGACAGCTACCTACGAGCAGTACTTC. This translates into CASKTGTATYEQYF.

The table lists this clone with a count of one. The chain uses TRBV6-5 and TRBJ2-3; possibly TRBD2 for D (6 bases). The V end lost 2 bases, the J end lost 3 bases, and 12 bases lay between the germline ends. This CDR3 contains 15 residues. CDR1 and CDR2 (germline): MNHEY, SVGAGI. The CDR3 sequence: CASSYGLIGTDTQYF. The CDR3, as DNA: TGTGCCAGCAGTTACGGACTAATAGGGACAGATACGCAGTATTTT.

The V call is TRBV11-3, the J call TRBJ2-3; D gene ambiguous. The germline gives CDR1 SGHNT, CDR2 YENEEA. The CDR3 covers 15 residues. Trimming pared 5 bases from V and 3 bases from J, leaving 15 bases between. The CDR3 nucleotides are TGTGCCAGCAGCCCCCGAACGGGTATAACAGATACGCAGTATTTT. Amino acids: CASSPRTGITDTQYF.

This rearrangement joins TRBV11-3 to TRBJ2-1, with 9 nucleotides matching TRBD2. CDR1 is SGHNT, CDR2 YENEEA, per germline. The CDR3 spans 15 residues. V shed 0 bases and J 4 bases; nucleotides not matched to a gene: 1. CDR3 sequence reads: CASSLEGLAYNEQFF. The CDR3 coding sequence is TGTGCCAGCAGCTTAGAAGGACTAGCGTACAATGAGCAGTTCTTC.

This chain connects TRBV5-4 to TRBJ2-7, with D possibly being TRBD1 (6 bases). Trimming took off 5 bases at V and 0 bases at J, with 12 bases between the two ends. This CDR3 has 14 amino acids. Per the germline V gene, CDR1 is SGHNT and CDR2 is YYREEE (reference sequence). The CDR3 nucleotides are TGTGCCAGCAGTCTTAGACAGGACTCCTACGAGCAGTACTTC. This translates into CASSLRQDSYEQYF.

This chain connects TRBV5-1 to TRBJ2-5, with a weak D call TRBD2 (6 bases). Germline assignment: CDR1 SGHRS and CDR2 YFSETQ. CDR3 length: 16 amino acids. V was pared by 3 bases and J by 0 bases, with 15 bases between. The CDR3 nucleotides read TGCGCCAGCAGCTACAACCGGGACTCCCACCAAGAGACCCAGTACTTC. Encoded protein: CASSYNRDSHQETQYF.

V usage is TRBV10-1 and J usage is TRBJ2-1; 10 nucleotides agree with TRBD2. CDR1 is WNHNN and CDR2 is SYGVQD in the germline V gene (reference sequence). The CDR3 consists of 17 residues. V lost 0 bases and J lost 10; bases outside the gene matches: 12. DNA for the CDR3: TGCGCCAGCAGTGAGTCGACTCTCAATAGAGCGGGAGGGGAGCAGTTCTTC. Encoded protein: CASSESTLNRAGGEQFF.

The V and J genes are TRBV12-2 and TRBJ2-7; the listed D gene, TRBD2, was not tested against the DNA. TRBV12-2 is a listed pseudogene. The CDR3 consists of 15 residues. This CDR3 is CASRLARTVSYEQYF. The CDR3 nucleotides are TGTGCAAGTCGCTTAGCGAGGACTGTCTCCTACGAGCAGTACTTC.

This sequence joins TRBV7-2 and TRBJ2-7; perhaps TRBD2 as D (5 bases). The CDR3 covers 15 residues. The ends were cut back, 5 bases at V and 4 bases at J, with 18 bases in the middle. Germline V gene lookup returns CDR1 SGHTA and CDR2 FQGNSA. CDR3 sequence: CASSLDLGSLYEQYF. The CDR3 DNA reads as TGTGCCAGCAGCCTGGACTTAGGTAGTCTGTACGAGCAGTACTTC.

The chain employs TRBV9 and TRBJ2-7, with a weak D call TRBD2 (5 bases). The germline CDR1 and CDR2 sequences are SGDLS and YYNGEE. The CDR3 length is 15 residues. V was clipped by 0 bases and J by 4 bases, with 14 bases between them. CDR3 region: CASSVGASTEYEQYF. The DNA for the CDR3 is TGTGCCAGCAGCGTAGGGGCTAGCACGGAATACGAGCAGTACTTC.

V gene TRBV6-5 combines with J gene TRBJ1-1; 8 bases align to TRBD1. Germline V gives CDR1 MNHEY, CDR2 SVGAGI. Germline trimming cut 0 bases from V and 6 bases from J; bases unmatched to any gene: 6. The CDR3 covers 15 residues. The CDR3 sequence is CASSYSTRQGPEAFF. In DNA form, the CDR3 reads TGTGCCAGCAGTTACTCGACTCGACAGGGGCCTGAAGCTTTCTTT.

The chain has TRBV25-1 and TRBJ2-3, with D tentatively TRBD2 (6 bases). V dropped 3 bases and J dropped 5 bases, with 9 bases sitting between them. CDR1 and CDR2 from the germline V gene are MGHDK and SYGVNS. This CDR3 comprises 13 residues. CDR3 in amino acids: CASSDWGLDTQYF. CDR3 sequence (DNA): TGTGCCAGCAGTGATTGGGGACTAGATACGCAGTATTTT.

The chain employs TRBV9 and TRBJ2-7, with TRBD1 identical over 7 bases. V shed 3 bases and J 6 bases; nucleotides not matched to a gene: 6. The CDR3 has 13 amino acids. The germline gives CDR1 SGDLS, CDR2 YYNGEE. The CDR3 DNA reads TGTGCCAGCAGCGCCCTACAGGGGACCGAGCAGTACTTC. Its translation is CASSALQGTEQYF.

V usage is TRBV20-1 and J usage is TRBJ1-1, with a tentative D call TRBD1 (5 bases). The CDR3 is 11 residues long. Germline CDR1 DFQATT, CDR2 SNEGSKA (reference sequence). V lost 6 bases and J lost 3, with 8 bases in between. CDR3 bases: TGCAGTGCCGTGACAGACACTGAAGCTTTCTTT. The encoded protein is CSAVTDTEAFF.

The gene calls are TRBV18 and TRBJ2-7; 9 bases match TRBD1. The CDR3 loop spans 15 amino acids. Losses at the gene ends were 5 bases for V and 3 bases for J; bases not matched to a gene: 8. Per the germline V gene, CDR1 is KGHSH and CDR2 is LQKENI. The CDR3 DNA reads as TGTGCCAGCTCAAACCCGGGACAGGGAAACTACGAGCAGTACTTC. This encodes CASSNPGQGNYEQYF.

The V call is TRBV4-1, the J call TRBJ2-1, with TRBD2 matching 7 bases. In germline, CDR1 is MGHRA, CDR2 YSYEKL. This CDR3 contains 16 residues. Trimming at V came to 0 bases and at J to 2 bases, leaving 4 bases not matched to a gene. CDR3 loop: CASSQDPAGTYNEQFF. Written as DNA, the CDR3 is TGCGCCAGCAGCCAAGATCCAGCGGGAACCTACAATGAGCAGTTCTTC.

This clone has just one count. CDR3 in DNA: TGTGCCAGTAGTGAGGGACAGGGGGCCCATGGCTACACCTTC. It translates to CASSEGQGAHGYTF. The rearrangement uses TRBV19 and TRBJ1-2; 12 bases match TRBD1. The CDR3 covers 14 residues. The V gene end was trimmed by 5 bases and the J gene end by 6 bases; junction bases not matched to a gene: 4. Germline V lookup: CDR1 LNHDA, CDR2 SQIVND (reference sequence).

This clone was detected only once. DNA of the CDR3: TGTGCCAGCAGTGATACAGGGTACTCTGGAAACACCATATATTTT. This gives the protein CASSDTGYSGNTIYF. V usage is TRBV6-1 and J usage is TRBJ1-3, with D perhaps matching TRBD1 (6 bases). CDR1 and CDR2 (germline): MNHNS, SASEGT. The CDR3 is made up of 15 amino acids. V lost 3 bases and J lost 0, with 9 bases in between.

The chain carries TRBV5-1 and TRBJ2-1, with 8 bases lining up with TRBD2. Germline V CDR1 and CDR2: SGHRS, YFSETQ. V shed 4 bases, J shed 6 bases, and the junction held 12 bases outside the gene matches. CDR3 length equals 16 residues. CDR3 DNA: TGCGCCAGCAGCACCAATCCTAGCGGGCGGGGCAATGAGCAGTTCTTC. Translation: CASSTNPSGRGNEQFF.

V is TRBV11-2 and J is TRBJ2-7; 8 bases align to TRBD1. Germline V gives CDR1 SGHAT, CDR2 FQNNGV. Unmatched junction bases numbered 2, after V lost 1 base and J lost 9 bases. This CDR3 is 12 amino acids long. Here the CDR3 DNA reads TGTGCCAGCAGCTTAGGGACAGGGAGGCAGTACTTC. This sequence encodes CASSLGTGRQYF. Full variable domain (missing parts from reference TRBV11-2 and TRBJ2-7): EAGVAQSPRYKIIEKRQSVAFWCNPISGHATLYWYQQILGQGPKLLIQFQNNGVVDDSQLPKDRFSAERLKGVDSTLKIQPAKLEDSAVYLCASSLGTGRQYFGPGTRLTVT.

The CDR3, as DNA: TGCGCCAGCAGCGGAAAGAAAGGGGCGAGGTATGGCTACACCTTC. This codes for CASSGKKGARYGYTF. This rearrangement joins TRBV4-1 to TRBJ1-2; D is perhaps TRBD1 (5 bases). V shed 5 bases and J shed 5 bases, with 18 bases lying between them. Per germline, CDR1 MGHRA and CDR2 YSYEKL. The CDR3 spans 15 residues.

The chain has TRBV29-1 and TRBJ2-3; 10 positions match TRBD1. CDR1 SQVTM and CDR2 ANQGSEA come from the germline V gene. This CDR3 spans 12 amino acids. The J segment lost 4 bases and the V segment lost 6 bases, leaving 1 base of the junction unmatched. CDR3 DNA: TGCAGCGTCGGACAGGGGGCAGATACGCAGTATTTT. This translates into CSVGQGADTQYF.

This clone was seen only a few times. CDR3 in amino acids: CASSARVGEAFF. The CDR3 DNA follows: TGTGCCAGCAGCGCCAGGGTAGGTGAAGCTTTCTTT. J is TRBJ1-1 and V is TRBV5-4; D is possibly TRBD1 (5 bases). V lost 4 bases, J lost 7 bases, and 11 bases lay in between. The CDR3 has 12 amino acids. Germline V gene sequence: CDR1 SGHNT, CDR2 YYREEE (reference sequence).

The chain joins TRBV19 to TRBJ2-7; D is possibly TRBD1 (5 bases). The CDR3 runs 15 residues. Per germline, CDR1 LNHDA and CDR2 SQIVND (reference sequence). Trimming removed 3 bases from V and 3 bases from J, with 15 bases in between. The chain's CDR3 is CASSIEARGFYEQYF. In DNA, the CDR3 is TGTGCCAGTAGTATCGAAGCTAGGGGATTCTACGAGCAGTACTTC. Complete variable domain (other parts from reference TRBV19 and TRBJ2-7): DGGITQSPKYLFRKEGQNVTLSCEQNLNHDAMYWYRQDPGQGLRLIYYSQIVNDFQKGDIAEGYSVSREKKESFPLTVTSAQKNPTAFYLCASSIEARGFYEQYFGPGTRLTVT.